These T cell receptor beta chains were read from a single sample in a study of cytomegalovirus exposure and HLA in healthy donors. TCRdb's copy holds only in-frame clones and misses some; the assay was immunoSEQ multiplex PCR. This sample's table reports about 140,000 clones. The sequenced material came from PBMCs. The receptors were gathered from a male donor in good health and CMV-seronegative. The CDR3 runs from the conserved cysteine through the conserved F or W. D genes are given only for firm matches.

V gene,D gene,J gene,CDR3 protein,CDR3 DNA
TRBV15,TRBD1,TRBJ2-7,CATSRGGTGVPYEQYF,TGTGCCACCAGCAGAGGGGGGACAGGGGTTCCCTACGAGCAGTACTTC
TRBV4-3,TRBD1,TRBJ2-7,CASSQDSWDRGIHEQYF,TGCGCCAGCAGCCAAGATTCTTGGGACAGGGGTATCCACGAGCAGTACTTC
TRBV9,TRBD2,TRBJ2-7,CASSGRPGLAVHEQYF,TGTGCCAGCAGCGGACGGCCGGGACTAGCGGTTCACGAGCAGTACTTC
TRBV11-2,-,TRBJ1-6,CASSLQGFNSPLHF,TGTGCCAGCAGCTTACAGGGGTTTAATTCACCCCTCCACTTT
TRBV30,-,TRBJ2-2,CAWSVAVRGELFF,TGTGCCTGGAGTGTAGCGGTTCGCGGGGAGCTGTTTTTT
TRBV5-1,TRBD1,TRBJ1-4,CASSLGTRGQMEKLFF,TGCGCCAGCAGCTTGGGGACCAGGGGGCAAATGGAAAAACTGTTTTTT
TRBV19,-,TRBJ1-4,CASRQTGATNEKLFF,TGTGCCAGTAGACAAACAGGAGCAACTAATGAAAAACTGTTTTTT
TRBV18,TRBD2,TRBJ2-3,CASSPTGGGTQYF,TGTGCCAGCTCACCGACGGGGGGAGGTACGCAGTATTTT
TRBV19,-,TRBJ1-5,CASSQQAVNQPQHF,TGTGCCAGTAGTCAACAGGCGGTCAATCAGCCCCAGCATTTT
TRBV19,-,TRBJ1-2,CASSILQQANYGYTF,TGTGCCAGTAGTATCTTACAACAAGCTAACTATGGCTACACCTTC
TRBV29-1,TRBD1,TRBJ1-1,CSVPRQGPEAFF,TGCAGCGTTCCTAGACAGGGCCCCGAAGCTTTCTTT
TRBV4-3,-,TRBJ2-2,CASSQDAEVPGELFF,TGCGCCAGCAGCCAAGATGCAGAAGTGCCCGGGGAGCTGTTTTTT
TRBV5-6,-,TRBJ1-4,CASSSQNGATNEKLFF,TGTGCCAGCAGCTCGCAAAACGGTGCAACTAATGAAAAACTGTTTTTT
TRBV7-2,-,TRBJ2-7,CASSLARYEQYF,TGTGCCAGCAGCTTAGCGCGCTACGAGCAGTACTTC
TRBV4-2,TRBD1,TRBJ1-1,CASSQVGQGEIMNTEAFF,TGTGCCAGCAGCCAGGTCGGACAGGGGGAAATAATGAACACTGAAGCTTTCTTT
TRBV9,-,TRBJ2-1,CASSDYTYNEQFF,TGTGCCAGCAGCGATTACACCTACAATGAGCAGTTCTTC